The clone carrying this TCR beta chain was seen a handful of times. The antigen remains undetermined. This specimen comes from a study of T-cell reconstitution after alpha-beta-depleted transplantation in children. Study results and limitations: Where some patients showed high TCRbeta diversity at day 60, it came from recipient T cells and thymic progenitors that had survived. Two months or so post-transplant, alpha-beta T cells reportedly derived from several hundred expanded graft clones. The main origin of T-cell counts and diversity one year after transplant was newly produced T cells.

Unique molecular identifiers featured in how the TCRbeta library was prepared. TCRdb used MiXCR to reprocess the PCR reads, holding one entry per CDR3 protein. This sample has about 980,000 distinct CDR3 sequences; less than 30% occur once, and the top ten carry roughly 30%. This TCR derives from a boy less than two years old who had a stem cell transplant for SCID, so the T cells may come from the graft donor. This material consisted of PBMCs, mostly from graft donor cells, taken 360 days after TCRalphabeta/CD19-depleted stem cell transplant.

This chain's CDR3 is CSASWDFESDTQYF. Written as DNA, the CDR3 is TGCAGTGCTAGCTGGGACTTTGAATCGGATACGCAGTATTTT. The chain joins TRBV20-1 to TRBJ2-3; TRBD2 is a possible D gene (6 bases). Deletions cut 3 bases from V and 6 bases from J, with 16 bases between. CDR1 and CDR2 from the germline V gene are DFQATT and SNEGSKA (reference sequence). This CDR3 region has 14 residues.